The entry that follows covers one TCR beta chain sequence. Its binding antigen is unknown. Nothing much larger sits one base from this clone, and base qualities are not available. The time point label for this specimen denotes: persistent/refractory GD, antithyroid drugs over 5 years with positive TRAb. For both TCR sequencing and RNA sequencing, RNA was extracted from PBMCs in TRIzol. The diagnosis of Graves' disease was made according to American Thyroid Association guidelines. Patients were recruited from an endocrinology department in Xi'an, China. Each patient gave roughly 8.4 milliliters of peripheral blood, collected in an EDTA anticoagulant tube. Ficoll Paque Plus density gradient separation was used to isolate PBMCs, and no additional T cell sorting was done. An Agilent 2100 Bioanalyzer and agarose gel were used to assess RNA quality, and a NanoDrop 2000 was used to measure RNA concentration.

The CDR3 covers 16 residues, taking in both the cysteine and the phenylalanine. Only the CDR3 region is kept as DNA, spanning 48 bases read in frame from base 1. V and J are truncated by 0 bases and 0 bases respectively, leaving an intervening sequence of 9 bases. The germline V gene gives CDR1 as MGHRA and CDR2 as YSYEKL. This entry belongs to a study of regulatory T cells in long-lasting Graves disease (dated by TCRdb to about 2021). A note on the overall study: Persistent Graves' disease meant more than 5 years of antithyroid drug treatment with TSH receptor autoantibodies that stayed positive. Persistent Graves' disease patients were compared with newly diagnosed Graves' disease patients by peripheral blood TCR sequencing and RNA sequencing. On average, persistent Graves' disease patients in the clinical cohort had been on antithyroid drugs for about 10 years. A total of some 35 samples underwent TCR sequencing: around 13 from persistent and roughly 20 from newly diagnosed Graves' disease patients. The study was registered as a clinical trial and conducted in China.

The protocol used for the library was multiplex PCR. For sequencing, an Illumina HiSeq 4000 was employed. CDR3 regions were amplified by Arm-PCR with iRepertoire HTBI primers to construct TCR beta libraries. PCR products were gel purified before sequencing. In the original analysis: Across samples, around 62 TRBV and 14 TRBJ segments were identified and used for gene usage analysis of CDR3 amino acid clonotypes. COPE and FqMerger were used to merge the filtered high-quality paired reads into contigs. Contigs were aligned with BLAST to IMGT TRBV, TRBD and TRBJ reference genes, and CDR3 was defined per IMGT. Any clonotype with a frequency above 0.1% was classified as a highly expanded clone. Shannon entropy was used to measure repertoire diversity, and the Gini coefficient was used to measure V-J evenness. A clonotype found in more than one individual was treated as public. TCRdb's own reprocessing of the public reads used fastp at Q25 and MiXCR and kept productive beta chains. Merged by CDR3 protein, the rows form single entries marked with the most common genes and DNA. The V and J calls reflect TCRdb's pipeline rather than the authors' work. In all, the sample holds a few hundred thousand distinct CDR3 sequences, and roughly 21% of those were seen once. In total, the top ten clones hold roughly 7% of the sample.

On the study overall, not on this receptor specifically: The authors acknowledged the small sample size as a limitation that may reduce accuracy. TRBV28, TRBJ1-2 and TRBJ2-5 were preferentially used in persistent disease, while TRBV20-1 and TRBJ2-1 were favored in newly diagnosed disease. Persistent Graves' disease patients showed lower TCR Shannon entropy and fewer highly expanded clones than newly diagnosed patients, suggesting clonal expansion. More public clonotypes were shared among persistent patients (about 2,800) than among newly diagnosed patients (under 1,000). Because the primary lesion, thyroid tissue, could not be accessed, the study looked at peripheral blood alone. Sequencing and analysis were limited to the TCR beta chain.

The TCR comes from a female donor with Graves disease. The chain links TRBV4-1 with TRBJ1-3, with the D segment identity uncertain. Sequencing used peripheral blood mononuclear cells (PBMCs), obtained when the disease was refractory, from a patient treated with antithyroid drugs. In nucleotides, the sequence is TGCGCCAGCAGCCAAGAATCAACAGTCTCTGGAAACACCATATATTTT. Its translation is CASSQESTVSGNTIYF.